The rows below give T cell receptor beta chains drawn from one sample of a study of response to subunit inactivated influenza vaccine. MiXCR was run by TCRdb on the RT-PCR reads, yielding one entry per CDR3 protein. The table has a few hundred thousand distinct CDR3 sequences, roughly a fifth seen once. The specimen comprised PBMCs from blood, sampled around 22 months after vaccination. The origin of the receptors is a man in his fifties or sixties who received an inactivated influenza vaccine. Each CDR3 is given with its conserved first and last residue. Fields, in order: J gene, clone size, V gene, D gene, CDR3 DNA, CDR3 protein. A D gene is named only where the DNA matches it firmly. Not all rows give a size; the values are once, few, many and, for expanded clones, a class.

TRBJ1-4 | NA | TRBV6-5 | NA | TGTGCCAGCAGCCACTCTTTTACACAAAGAAGTAATGAAAAACTGTTTTTT | CASSHSFTQRSNEKLFF
TRBJ2-5 | few | TRBV7-2 | NA | TGTGCCAGCAGCTTAGCTGAGAAAGAGACCCAGTACTTC | CASSLAEKETQYF
TRBJ2-3 | NA | TRBV5-6 | TRBD2 | TGTGCCAGCAGCCGATTACTAGCGGGAGCAGATACGCAGTATTTT | CASSRLLAGADTQYF
TRBJ1-2 | NA | TRBV5-6 | NA | TGTGCCAGCAGCTTGGAGCCAGGAGCCTATGGCTACACCTTC | CASSLEPGAYGYTF
TRBJ2-7 | few | TRBV6-1 | TRBD1 | TGTGCCAGCAGTGACAGACAGGGTTGGGACGAGCAGTACTTC | CASSDRQGWDEQYF
TRBJ2-2 | NA | TRBV28 | TRBD1 | TGTGCCAGCAGTTTAGCCACCGGGACAGGGGGCAGAATTACCGGGGAGCTGTTTTTT | CASSLATGTGGRITGELFF
TRBJ1-5 | NA | TRBV15 | TRBD1 | TGTGCCACCAGCAGGGACAGGGTCTTTAATCAGCCCCAGCATTTT | CATSRDRVFNQPQHF
TRBJ2-6 | NA | TRBV6-1 | NA | TGTGCCAGCAGCCTAGCCTTGGGGCCCCTCGCCAACGTCCTGACTTTC | CASSLALGPLANVLTF
TRBJ1-2 | NA | TRBV4-1 | NA | TGCGCCAGCAGCCAAGTGGTCCCTGGGGCTAACTATGGCTACACCTTC | CASSQVVPGANYGYTF
TRBJ1-6 | NA | TRBV7-9 | NA | TGTGCCAGCAGGCTGACTGAGGGGAGCTCACCCCTCCACTTT | CASRLTEGSSPLHF
TRBJ2-2 | few | TRBV9 | TRBD1 | TGTGCCAGCAGCGTTGGGACAGGGAACACCGGGGAGCTGTTTTTT | CASSVGTGNTGELFF
TRBJ1-5 | NA | TRBV5-4 | NA | TGTGCCAGCAGCTTGGGTCCTAGAAGCAATCAGCCCCAGCATTTT | CASSLGPRSNQPQHF
TRBJ2-2 | NA | TRBV2 | TRBD1 | TGTGCCAGCAGTGAAGAGGGGGCTATCAAAAGGGAGCTGTTTTTT | CASSEEGAIKRELFF
TRBJ1-6 | many | TRBV12-3/TRBV12-4 | NA | TGTGCCAGCACCCCGTTATTCCCGACATCAGGCTTCCCCCTCCACTTT | CASTPLFPTSGFPLHF